In this sample, the clone carrying this TCR beta chain turned up a few times. No antigen is known for it. By 5'RACE template switching, TCR cDNA was produced, with a universal primer site and UMIs added in the process. In TCRdb, the 5' RACE reads were re-called with MiXCR into one record per CDR3 protein. The repertoire holds some 600,000 distinct CDR3 sequences, roughly 17% seen once, with 17% in the top ten. The record originates from a study of T cells after yellow fever vaccination. Looking at the study overall: Libraries from low-cell-number fractions were prepared with the SMART-Seq v4 Ultra Low Input RNA kit. Whole-study results and caveats: In post-booster samples, most primary-vaccination clones reappeared (under 98% CD4, around 87% CD8). Clonotypes found in both CD4 and CD8 compartments made up a small share.

The TCR originated in a man younger than 30 who received the YFV17D yellow fever vaccine. The sequencing here drew on PBMCs, taken 5 days after the first yellow fever vaccination.

The CDR3 loop is CASNGGGQPQHF. CDR3 DNA sequence: TGTGCCAGCAACGGGGGAGGTCAGCCCCAGCATTTT. V is TRBV6-2 or TRBV6-3 and J is TRBJ1-5, with D perhaps TRBD1 (5 bases). Germline V gene sequence: CDR1 MNHEY, CDR2 SVGEGT. The CDR3 extends over 12 amino acids. The V end was cut by 7 bases, the J end by 6 bases, with 10 bases between.